The rows below give T cell receptor beta chains drawn from one sample of a study of blood T cell repertoires in COVID-19. Generated by immunoSEQ multiplex PCR, the TCRdb table keeps only in-frame clones and is missing some. The sample records roughly 110,000 clones, around four fifths being singletons. Source material: peripheral blood. All receptors derive from a man between 65 and 80 years old with acute or convalescent COVID-19. Each CDR3 is given with its conserved first and last residue. Each record gives: clone size, V gene, J gene, D gene, CDR3 length, CDR3 DNA, CDR3 protein. A D gene is named only where the DNA matches it firmly. Clone size, where shown, is once, few, many, or a class for clones that have expanded.

.,TRBV6-5,TRBJ1-4,TRBD1,15,TGTGCCAGCAGCTCCTCAGGGGGCGCCGGTGAAAAACTGTTTTTT,CASSSSGGAGEKLFF
.,TRBV3-1/TRBV3-2,TRBJ2-3,.,14,TGTGCCAGCCAATTCCGACTGGGCACAGATACGCAGTATTTT,CASQFRLGTDTQYF
.,TRBV3-1/TRBV3-2,TRBJ2-7,.,16,TGTGCCAGCAGCCAATCAGGAGGTGGGAGCTCCTACGAGCAGTACTTC,CASSQSGGGSSYEQYF
.,TRBV9,TRBJ2-7,TRBD1,14,TGTGCCAGCAGCGTAGGGACAGGGTGGTACGAGCAGTACTTC,CASSVGTGWYEQYF
few,TRBV5-5,TRBJ2-2,.,15,TGTGCCAGCAGCTGGACAGTGTTAACCACCGGGGAGCTGTTTTTT,CASSWTVLTTGELFF
few,TRBV6-6,TRBJ1-1,TRBD1,14,TGTGCCAGCAGTTCCGGCAGGGGGCCTCCTGAAGCTTTCTTT,CASSSGRGPPEAFF
.,TRBV19,TRBJ2-1,TRBD2,14,TGTGCCAGTAGTATAGACGGGACTATCAATGAGCAGTTCTTC,CASSIDGTINEQFF
few,TRBV10-3,TRBJ2-3,TRBD2,14,TGTGCCATCAGTGATAGCGGGTTCACAGATACGCAGTATTTT,CAISDSGFTDTQYF
.,TRBV11-2,TRBJ1-2,.,19,TGTGCCAGCAGCTTAGAAGGCATTGGGGGGGGAGCAGCTTCTTATGGCTACACCTTC,CASSLEGIGGGAASYGYTF
.,TRBV5-4,TRBJ2-2,TRBD2,14,TGTGCCAGCAGCGGACTAGCGGACACCGGGGAGCTGTTTTTT,CASSGLADTGELFF
few,TRBV5-1,TRBJ1-1,TRBD1,15,TGCGCCAGCAGCGACCAGGGGGCGGCTGGCACTGAAGCTTTCTTT,CASSDQGAAGTEAFF
few,TRBV18,TRBJ2-2,.,14,TGTGCCAGCTCACGCGAGCACGGGGCCGGGGAGCTGTTTTTT,CASSREHGAGELFF
.,TRBV2,TRBJ2-5,TRBD2,12,TGTGCCAGCAGACAGACTAGCCAGACCCAGTACTTC,CASRQTSQTQYF
.,TRBV11-2,TRBJ2-1,TRBD1,14,TGTGCCAGCAGCCAGGACAGGGTGGGCAATGAGCAGTTCTTC,CASSQDRVGNEQFF
.,TRBV6-2/TRBV6-3,TRBJ2-7,.,13,TGTGCCAGCAGTTACCCCGACAGCTACGAGCAGTACTTC,CASSYPDSYEQYF
once,TRBV16,TRBJ1-1,TRBD1,16,TGTGCCAGCAGCCAATTAGCGGGACAGCCGAACACTGAAGCTTTCTTT,CASSQLAGQPNTEAFF
.,TRBV6-5,TRBJ2-5,TRBD2,13,TGTGCCAGCGGGGGACTAGCGCAAGAGACCCAGTACTTC,CASGGLAQETQYF
.,TRBV7-9,TRBJ2-2,.,16,TGTGCCAGCAGCAACCCGCGGGCCGCGGACACCGGGGAGCTGTTTTTT,CASSNPRAADTGELFF
.,TRBV6-5,TRBJ1-2,TRBD1,14,TGTGCCAGCATGGGGACAGGGTATAACTATGGCTACACCTTC,CASMGTGYNYGYTF
once,TRBV18,TRBJ2-3,TRBD2,15,TGTGCCAGCTCGAGGACTAGCGGGGGCACAGATACGCAGTATTTT,CASSRTSGGTDTQYF
.,TRBV6-5,TRBJ2-7,TRBD1,15,TGTGCCAGCAGCGCCGTAGAGGGGGCTCGGTACGAGCAGTACTTC,CASSAVEGARYEQYF
.,TRBV7-9,TRBJ2-6,.,16,TGTGCCAGCGCTGATCGTTTGAGATCTGGGGCCAACGTCCTGACTTTC,CASADRLRSGANVLTF
.,TRBV7-8,TRBJ1-5,TRBD1,13,TGTGCCAGCAGGGGACAGCCCCAGGGGCCCCAGCATTTT,CASRGQPQGPQHF
.,TRBV19,TRBJ2-7,TRBD1,14,TGTGCCAGTTTACCGGGACAGGTGACCTACGAGCAGTACTTC,CASLPGQVTYEQYF
.,TRBV29-1,TRBJ1-3,TRBD1,14,TGCAGCGTGAAACAGGGGGCGGCTGGAAACACCATATATTTT,CSVKQGAAGNTIYF
once,TRBV9,TRBJ2-5,.,15,TGTGCCAGCAGCGATTGGGCAGGGGCGCAAGAGACCCAGTACTTC,CASSDWAGAQETQYF